This T cell receptor (beta chain) was sequenced for a study of blood T cell repertoires in COVID-19 (dated by TCRdb to between 2020 and 2021). Context from the whole study: Samples from collaborators originated in the United States, Italy and Spain and spanned both the acute and convalescent phases of COVID-19. The material from the prospective study consisted of cDNA or gDNA derived from T cells, B-cell-depleted T cells, or PBMCs. Subjects who had been exposed to COVID-19, were actively infected with it, or had recovered from it provided the deeply sampled blood TCRbeta repertoires that made up the dataset. A freely available public database, intended as a resource for researchers studying the immune response to SARS-CoV-2, is where the repertoires were released. Samples came from the ongoing ImmuneRACE study (first 160 participants) plus 1,254 subjects from 6 global collaborators. Nearly every sample came with metadata listing a de-identified subject ID, COVID-19 status, age in years and sex. HLA class I and class II types, where available, came from metadata supplied by the sample provider rather than from assay-based typing. Points the paper makes about the study in general: The quantity of clinical and demographic metadata differed by source and by participant and was supplied without curation.

About this clone itself: It lacks a known antigen. Qualities for individual bases were not recorded, and no much larger clone is one base off.

Trimming costs V 2 bases and J 5 bases, and their ends lie 8 bases apart. Spanning cysteine to phenylalanine, the CDR3 consists of 12 amino acids. The sequence is cut down to CDR3 DNA, 36 bases in frame from base 1. CDR1 and CDR2, per the germline V gene, are SGHRS and YFSETQ. Whole blood was collected in K2EDTA tubes by collaborating institutions according to the institutions' own protocols. For TCRbeta analysis, collaborators shipped samples in one of three forms: frozen whole blood, isolated PBMCs, or DNA extracted from either of those sample types. TCRbeta CDR3 regions were amplified from genomic DNA by means of the immunoSEQ Assay, a bias-controlled multiplex PCR. On the study's bioinformatics: The number of nucleated cells in each sample was estimated from the amplification of reference gene primers within the assay. To quantify the absolute abundance of each unique TCRbeta CDR3 rearrangement, sequence reads were collapsed and filtered. For each sample, productive Simpson clonality was calculated as the square root of Simpson's diversity index over productive rearrangements. TCRdb provides this immuneACCESS table in a form limited to in-frame rearrangements. Some clones are lacking; in checked studies, under half of them reflect an unresolved V gene, and why the rest are absent is not known. The V and J calls and the clone size are those of that table, but D and trimming were determined from the DNA. A total of some 50,000 clones appear in this sample, around 80% of them only once. The top ten clones comprise around 8.2% of the sample.

The chain is encoded by TRBV5-1 joined to TRBJ2-7; possibly the D gene is TRBD1, per 5 matching bases. The receptor's source is a woman of 80 years or more with acute or convalescent COVID-19. Sequencing was performed on peripheral blood. The nucleotide sequence is TGCGCCAGCAGCTTTCAGGACAACGAGCAGTACTTC. This encodes CASSFQDNEQYF.